Listed below are T cell receptor beta chains from one sample, sequenced in a study of CD8 T cells in ankylosing spondylitis. MiXCR was run by TCRdb on the 5' RACE reads, yielding one entry per CDR3 protein. The data hold roughly 130,000 distinct CDR3 sequences, with roughly 8.4% observed a single time. The sample taken for sequencing was synovial fluid, either unsorted or a sorted T cell fraction (not recorded which). The receptors were sampled from a male donor with ankylosing spondylitis. Each CDR3 is given with its conserved first and last residue. Fields, in order: CDR3 protein, CDR3 DNA, clone size, J gene, V gene, D gene. D genes are given only for firm matches. Clone size is not always given. Where it is, it says once, few, many or a class for expanded clones.

CDR3aa: CASSTRQNNEQFF
CDR3nt: TGCGCCAGCAGCACCCGACAGAACAATGAGCAGTTCTTC
abundance: many
j_gene: TRBJ2-1
v_gene: TRBV5-1
d_gene: -

CDR3aa: CASSQETGLGNTIYF
CDR3nt: TGTGCCAGCAGCCAAGAAACTGGGCTCGGAAACACCATATATTTT
abundance: -
j_gene: TRBJ1-3
v_gene: TRBV3-1
d_gene: -

CDR3aa: CASSAGLAGGNIQYF
CDR3nt: TGTGCCAGCTCGGCTGGACTAGCGGGAGGGAACATTCAGTACTTC
abundance: -
j_gene: TRBJ2-4
v_gene: TRBV9
d_gene: TRBD2

CDR3aa: CASSYSRWGAGNEQFF
CDR3nt: TGTGCCAGCAGTTACTCGAGATGGGGCGCAGGGAATGAGCAGTTCTTC
abundance: -
j_gene: TRBJ2-1
v_gene: TRBV6-5
d_gene: -

CDR3aa: CATSAPGQGNTEAFF
CDR3nt: TGTGCCACCAGTGCCCCGGGACAGGGAAACACTGAAGCTTTCTTT
abundance: -
j_gene: TRBJ1-1
v_gene: TRBV24-1
d_gene: TRBD1

CDR3aa: CSVGGVGDEQYF
CDR3nt: TGCAGCGTTGGAGGGGTTGGGGACGAGCAGTACTTC
abundance: many
j_gene: TRBJ2-7
v_gene: TRBV29-1
d_gene: -

CDR3aa: CSARRRPGGNQPQHF
CDR3nt: TGCAGTGCTAGGAGAAGGCCAGGGGGAAATCAGCCCCAGCATTTT
abundance: many
j_gene: TRBJ1-5
v_gene: TRBV20-1
d_gene: TRBD1

CDR3aa: CSASETTVIETQYF
CDR3nt: TGCAGTGCTAGCGAGACTACGGTGATCGAGACCCAGTACTTC
abundance: few
j_gene: TRBJ2-5
v_gene: TRBV20-1
d_gene: -

CDR3aa: CSASPFNRGSGETQYF
CDR3nt: TGCAGTGCTTCGCCCTTCAACAGGGGTAGCGGAGAGACCCAGTACTTC
abundance: -
j_gene: TRBJ2-5
v_gene: TRBV20-1
d_gene: -

CDR3aa: CASSQNLQETQYF
CDR3nt: TGCGCCAGCAGCCAAAACCTGCAAGAGACCCAGTACTTC
abundance: many
j_gene: TRBJ2-5
v_gene: TRBV5-1
d_gene: -

CDR3aa: CSASGWQVLDYGYTF
CDR3nt: TGCAGTGCTAGCGGGTGGCAGGTCTTAGACTATGGCTACACCTTC
abundance: -
j_gene: TRBJ1-2
v_gene: TRBV20-1
d_gene: -

CDR3aa: CASSSPGRGYTF
CDR3nt: TGCGCCAGCAGCTCGCCGGGTCGTGGCTACACCTTC
abundance: -
j_gene: TRBJ1-2
v_gene: TRBV5-1
d_gene: -

CDR3aa: CASSQKSPFGAGGPAHEQFF
CDR3nt: TGCGCCAGCAGCCAAAAATCCCCTTTTGGGGCGGGGGGGCCCGCCCATGAGCAGTTCTTC
abundance: few
j_gene: TRBJ2-1
v_gene: TRBV4-3
d_gene: TRBD2

CDR3aa: CASRVGGSTDTQYF
CDR3nt: TGTGCCAGCCGGGTAGGCGGGAGCACAGATACGCAGTATTTT
abundance: many
j_gene: TRBJ2-3
v_gene: TRBV7-2
d_gene: -

CDR3aa: CASSPGGEEQFF
CDR3nt: TGTGCCAGCAGTCCGGGGGGGGAAGAGCAGTTCTTC
abundance: many
j_gene: TRBJ2-1
v_gene: TRBV6-6
d_gene: TRBD2

CDR3aa: CASSLGGGDSYEQYF
CDR3nt: TGTGCCAGCAGCCTCGGGGGGGGGGACTCCTACGAGCAGTACTTC
abundance: -
j_gene: TRBJ2-7
v_gene: TRBV5-4
d_gene: TRBD2

CDR3aa: CASSTPDRREDQYF
CDR3nt: TGTGCCAGCAGCACCCCGGACAGACGTGAGGATCAGTACTTC
abundance: many
j_gene: TRBJ2-4
v_gene: TRBV7-8
d_gene: -

CDR3aa: CATGPGQGEGYTF
CDR3nt: TGTGCCACCGGCCCGGGACAGGGAGAAGGCTACACCTTC
abundance: -
j_gene: TRBJ1-2
v_gene: TRBV7-3
d_gene: TRBD1

CDR3aa: CASSPWTGIGEKLFF
CDR3nt: TGTGCCAGCAGCCCTTGGACAGGGATAGGAGAAAAACTGTTTTTT
abundance: few
j_gene: TRBJ1-4
v_gene: TRBV7-9
d_gene: TRBD1

CDR3aa: CSAYSGETQYF
CDR3nt: TGCAGTGCTTATAGCGGGGAGACCCAGTACTTC
abundance: -
j_gene: TRBJ2-5
v_gene: TRBV20-1
d_gene: TRBD2

CDR3aa: CASSLRSRKGSGYTF
CDR3nt: TGTGCCAGCAGCTTGAGGTCCAGGAAGGGCAGTGGCTACACCTTC
abundance: many
j_gene: TRBJ1-2
v_gene: TRBV5-6
d_gene: -

CDR3aa: CASSFPPGGAVAPEAFF
CDR3nt: TGTGCCAGCAGCTTCCCCCCCGGGGGGGCAGTCGCTCCTGAAGCTTTCTTT
abundance: many
j_gene: TRBJ1-1
v_gene: TRBV7-3
d_gene: -

CDR3aa: CASSLQGTDTGELFF
CDR3nt: TGCGCCAGCAGCTTACAGGGTACCGACACCGGGGAGCTGTTTTTT
abundance: many
j_gene: TRBJ2-2
v_gene: TRBV5-1
d_gene: -

CDR3aa: CASSLILASGYNEQFF
CDR3nt: TGTGCCAGCAGCTTAATCTTGGCTAGCGGATACAATGAGCAGTTCTTC
abundance: many
j_gene: TRBJ2-1
v_gene: TRBV7-6
d_gene: TRBD2

CDR3aa: CASSFYDRPNTGELFF
CDR3nt: TGTGCCAGCAGTTTTTACGACAGACCGAACACCGGGGAGCTGTTTTTT
abundance: few
j_gene: TRBJ2-2
v_gene: TRBV27
d_gene: -

CDR3aa: CSATDRGFRAGELFF
CDR3nt: TGCAGTGCTACGGACAGGGGGTTTAGGGCCGGGGAGCTGTTTTTT
abundance: many
j_gene: TRBJ2-2
v_gene: TRBV20-1
d_gene: TRBD1

CDR3aa: CASSLQGGYTEAFF
CDR3nt: TGTGCCAGCAGCTTACAGGGGGGGTACACTGAAGCTTTCTTT
abundance: many
j_gene: TRBJ1-1
v_gene: TRBV7-3
d_gene: TRBD1

CDR3aa: CSAITFLNTEAFF
CDR3nt: TGCAGTGCGATAACATTTTTGAACACTGAAGCTTTCTTT
abundance: many
j_gene: TRBJ1-1
v_gene: TRBV20-1
d_gene: -

CDR3aa: CASSIQVLYEQYF
CDR3nt: TGTGCCAGTAGTATCCAGGTCCTGTACGAGCAGTACTTC
abundance: few
j_gene: TRBJ2-7
v_gene: TRBV19
d_gene: -

CDR3aa: CASSQGQGIDTEAFF
CDR3nt: TGTGCCAGCAGCCAAGGTCAGGGAATAGACACTGAAGCTTTCTTT
abundance: -
j_gene: TRBJ1-1
v_gene: TRBV3-1
d_gene: -

CDR3aa: CSARDRVNTEAFF
CDR3nt: TGCAGTGCTAGGGATAGGGTAAACACTGAAGCTTTCTTT
abundance: many
j_gene: TRBJ1-1
v_gene: TRBV20-1
d_gene: -

CDR3aa: CASSSATGGNENEQFF
CDR3nt: TGTGCCAGCAGTTCGGCGACAGGGGGCAATGAGAATGAGCAGTTCTTC
abundance: many
j_gene: TRBJ2-1
v_gene: TRBV28
d_gene: TRBD1

CDR3aa: CASSRRRDLPQHF
CDR3nt: TGTGCCAGCAGTCGAAGGCGGGATCTGCCCCAGCATTTT
abundance: few
j_gene: TRBJ1-5
v_gene: TRBV27
d_gene: -

CDR3aa: CASSYPQRDNEQFF
CDR3nt: TGTGCCAGCAGTTACCCCCAGCGGGACAATGAGCAGTTCTTC
abundance: few
j_gene: TRBJ2-1
v_gene: TRBV12-3/TRBV12-4
d_gene: -

CDR3aa: CASSMDRGHGLSLTDTQYF
CDR3nt: TGTGCCAGCAGCATGGACAGGGGGCATGGGTTGTCCCTCACAGATACGCAGTATTTT
abundance: -
j_gene: TRBJ2-3
v_gene: TRBV6-2/TRBV6-3
d_gene: TRBD1

CDR3aa: CASSLGPGLGEKLFF
CDR3nt: TGTGCCAGCAGCTTAGGGCCGGGTTTAGGGGAAAAACTGTTTTTT
abundance: few
j_gene: TRBJ1-4
v_gene: TRBV7-2
d_gene: -

CDR3aa: CASSDNRDQPQHF
CDR3nt: TGTGCCAGCAGTGACAACAGGGATCAGCCCCAGCATTTT
abundance: -
j_gene: TRBJ1-5
v_gene: TRBV25-1
d_gene: -

CDR3aa: CASSPTSGDYGELFF
CDR3nt: TGTGCCAGCAGCCCTACTAGCGGGGATTACGGGGAGCTGTTTTTT
abundance: -
j_gene: TRBJ2-2
v_gene: TRBV7-2
d_gene: TRBD2

CDR3aa: CASSTQGGNEQFF
CDR3nt: TGTGCCAGCAGCACTCAGGGTGGCAATGAGCAGTTCTTC
abundance: many
j_gene: TRBJ2-1
v_gene: TRBV7-2
d_gene: -

CDR3aa: CSVVGTGLADTQYF
CDR3nt: TGCAGCGTTGTAGGGACAGGGTTAGCAGATACGCAGTATTTT
abundance: few
j_gene: TRBJ2-3
v_gene: TRBV29-1
d_gene: TRBD1

CDR3aa: CASSSGVSNQPQHF
CDR3nt: TGTGCCAGCAGCTCCGGGGTTAGCAATCAGCCCCAGCATTTT
abundance: few
j_gene: TRBJ1-5
v_gene: TRBV5-4
d_gene: -

CDR3aa: CASSPLPTGGSGELFF
CDR3nt: TGTGCCAGCAGTCCCCTTCCGACAGGGGGAAGCGGGGAGCTGTTTTTT
abundance: few
j_gene: TRBJ2-2
v_gene: TRBV28
d_gene: TRBD1

CDR3aa: CASGQGDNTGELFF
CDR3nt: TGTGCCAGCGGGCAGGGGGATAACACCGGGGAGCTGTTTTTT
abundance: -
j_gene: TRBJ2-2
v_gene: TRBV12-3/TRBV12-4
d_gene: TRBD1

CDR3aa: CASSFQAYEQYF
CDR3nt: TGTGCCAGCAGTTTTCAGGCCTACGAGCAGTACTTC
abundance: -
j_gene: TRBJ2-7
v_gene: TRBV28
d_gene: -

CDR3aa: CAWSVKDPSYEQYF
CDR3nt: TGTGCCTGGAGTGTAAAAGACCCCTCCTACGAGCAGTACTTC
abundance: many
j_gene: TRBJ2-7
v_gene: TRBV30
d_gene: -

CDR3aa: CASSLVTPGLTGELFF
CDR3nt: TGCGCCAGCAGCTTGGTTACACCAGGGCTGACCGGGGAGCTGTTTTTT
abundance: many
j_gene: TRBJ2-2
v_gene: TRBV5-1
d_gene: -

CDR3aa: CASSWGAGGPYEQYF
CDR3nt: TGTGCCAGCTCCTGGGGAGCGGGGGGACCCTACGAGCAGTACTTC
abundance: -
j_gene: TRBJ2-7
v_gene: TRBV7-9
d_gene: TRBD2

CDR3aa: CASSLSLVNEQFF
CDR3nt: TGTGCCAGCAGTTTATCGCTTGTGAATGAGCAGTTCTTC
abundance: many
j_gene: TRBJ2-1
v_gene: TRBV28
d_gene: -

CDR3aa: CASSRERRFYEQYF
CDR3nt: TGTGCCAGCTCTAGGGAGCGGAGATTTTACGAGCAGTACTTC
abundance: few
j_gene: TRBJ2-7
v_gene: TRBV18
d_gene: -

CDR3aa: CASRTTSNSFNEQFF
CDR3nt: TGTGCCAGCAGGACCACTAGTAACAGTTTCAATGAGCAGTTCTTC
abundance: many
j_gene: TRBJ2-1
v_gene: TRBV2
d_gene: -

CDR3aa: CASSQLRKRDTDTQYF
CDR3nt: TGCGCCAGCAGCCAATTGAGGAAGAGGGACACAGATACGCAGTATTTT
abundance: many
j_gene: TRBJ2-3
v_gene: TRBV4-1
d_gene: -

CDR3aa: CASSQDPLVTNTQYF
CDR3nt: TGTGCCAGCAGCCAAGATCCCCTAGTCACGAATACGCAGTATTTT
abundance: medium-sized
j_gene: TRBJ2-3
v_gene: TRBV4-2
d_gene: -

CDR3aa: CASSKLGRAATNEKLFF
CDR3nt: TGCGCCAGCAGCAAACTCGGACGGGCTGCAACTAATGAAAAACTGTTTTTT
abundance: many
j_gene: TRBJ1-4
v_gene: TRBV5-1
d_gene: -

CDR3aa: CASSLYRENSNTGELFF
CDR3nt: TGTGCCAGCAGTTTGTACAGGGAGAACTCGAACACCGGGGAGCTGTTTTTT
abundance: few
j_gene: TRBJ2-2
v_gene: TRBV27
d_gene: -

CDR3aa: CASSQLGATEAFF
CDR3nt: TGTGCCAGCAGCCAGCTCGGGGCCACTGAAGCTTTCTTT
abundance: few
j_gene: TRBJ1-1
v_gene: TRBV7-9
d_gene: -

CDR3aa: CASSPDSNYGYTF
CDR3nt: TGTGCCAGCTCACCAGACAGTAACTATGGCTACACCTTC
abundance: -
j_gene: TRBJ1-2
v_gene: TRBV18
d_gene: -

CDR3aa: CASSLQGGPSYNEQFF
CDR3nt: TGTGCCAGCAGCTTACAGGGCGGACCCTCCTACAATGAGCAGTTCTTC
abundance: many
j_gene: TRBJ2-1
v_gene: TRBV7-8
d_gene: -

CDR3aa: CASSQDRTGTNEKLFF
CDR3nt: TGCGCCAGCAGCCAAGATCGCACAGGCACTAATGAAAAACTGTTTTTT
abundance: many
j_gene: TRBJ1-4
v_gene: TRBV4-1
d_gene: -

CDR3aa: CASSYSPGQGTGSPLHF
CDR3nt: TGTGCCAGCAGTTACTCTCCGGGACAGGGCACGGGATCACCCCTCCACTTT
abundance: few
j_gene: TRBJ1-6
v_gene: TRBV6-5
d_gene: TRBD1